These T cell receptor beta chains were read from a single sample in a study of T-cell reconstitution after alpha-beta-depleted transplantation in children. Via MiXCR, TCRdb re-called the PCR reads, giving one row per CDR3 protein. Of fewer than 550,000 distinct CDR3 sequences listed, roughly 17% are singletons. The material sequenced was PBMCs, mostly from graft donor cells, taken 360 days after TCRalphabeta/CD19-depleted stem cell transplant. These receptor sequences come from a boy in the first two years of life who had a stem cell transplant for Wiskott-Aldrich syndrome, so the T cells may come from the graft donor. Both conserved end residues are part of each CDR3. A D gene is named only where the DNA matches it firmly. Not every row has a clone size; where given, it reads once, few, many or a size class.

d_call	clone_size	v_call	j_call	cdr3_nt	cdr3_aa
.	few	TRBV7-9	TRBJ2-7	TGTGCCAGCAGCTTTACAGGGATCCACGAGCAGTACTTC	CASSFTGIHEQYF
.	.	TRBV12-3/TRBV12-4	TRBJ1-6	TGTGCCAGCAGGAGTAGGGGGGCCTATAATTCACCCCTCCACTTT	CASRSRGAYNSPLHF
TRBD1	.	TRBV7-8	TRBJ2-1	TGTGCCAGCAGCTTTCGGGACAGGAGGTTCAATGAGCAGTTCTTC	CASSFRDRRFNEQFF
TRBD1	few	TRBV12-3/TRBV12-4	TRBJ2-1	TGTGCCAGCAGGTTCCGGGACAGGGGCTACAATGAGCAGTTCTTC	CASRFRDRGYNEQFF
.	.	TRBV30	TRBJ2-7	TGTGCCTGGAGGACAGCTTACGAGCAGTACTTC	CAWRTAYEQYF
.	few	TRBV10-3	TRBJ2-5	TGTGCCATCAGTGATTTACGGCCAGTAGAGACCCAGTACTTC	CAISDLRPVETQYF
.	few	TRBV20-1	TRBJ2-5	TGCAGTGCTGGAGGGCGGGGCGTCCAAGAGACCCAGTACTTC	CSAGGRGVQETQYF
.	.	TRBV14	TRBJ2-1	TGTGCCAGCAGCGAGGGACTTTACAATGAGCAGTTCTTC	CASSEGLYNEQFF
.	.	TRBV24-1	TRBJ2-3	TGTGCCACCAGTTACAGGGCAGATACGCAGTATTTT	CATSYRADTQYF
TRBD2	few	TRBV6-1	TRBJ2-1	TGTGCCAGCAGGGGAACTAGCGGGAGTAAGAATGAGCAGTTCTTC	CASRGTSGSKNEQFF
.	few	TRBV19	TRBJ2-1	TGTGCCAGTAGTATAAGGGCCCCGACTAGAGGCAATGAGCAGTTCTTC	CASSIRAPTRGNEQFF
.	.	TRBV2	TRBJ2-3	TGTGCCAGCAGTGATAGGACTTACACAGATACGCAGTATTTT	CASSDRTYTDTQYF
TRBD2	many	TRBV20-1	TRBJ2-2	TGCAGTGCCAGTATAGCGGGAGGGCCGACCGGGGAGCTGTTTTTT	CSASIAGGPTGELFF
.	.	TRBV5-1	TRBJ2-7	TGCGCCAGCAGCTTGAGTCAGGGGCCCTACGAGCAGTACTTC	CASSLSQGPYEQYF
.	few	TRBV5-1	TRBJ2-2	TGCGCCAGCGGCACTCAGCAACTTGCGAACACCGGGGAGCTGTTTTTT	CASGTQQLANTGELFF
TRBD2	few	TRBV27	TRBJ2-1	TGTGCCAGCAGTGCGGACACGGGGAGCGGGAGCTCCTACAATGAGCAGTTCTTC	CASSADTGSGSSYNEQFF
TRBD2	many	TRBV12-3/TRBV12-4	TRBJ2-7	TGTGCCAGCAGTTTGATGGGACTAGCCTCCTACGAGCAGTACTTC	CASSLMGLASYEQYF
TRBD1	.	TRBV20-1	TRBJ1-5	TGCAGTGCTAGGACACAGGGGAATCAGCCCCAGCATTTT	CSARTQGNQPQHF
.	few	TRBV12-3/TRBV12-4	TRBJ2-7	TGTGCCAGCAGTCCCCAGGACAGCCCTATGAGGGAGCAGTACTTC	CASSPQDSPMREQYF
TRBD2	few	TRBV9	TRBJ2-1	TGTGCCAGCAGCATTAGCGGGAGGGCCGATGAGCAGTTCTTC	CASSISGRADEQFF
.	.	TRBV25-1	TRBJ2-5	TGTGCCAGCAGTGATCTAGAGGGGGAGACCCAGTACTTC	CASSDLEGETQYF
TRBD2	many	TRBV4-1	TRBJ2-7	TGCGCCAGCAGCCAAGACCCTTCCTCACTAGCGGGTGGCTACGAGCAGTACTTC	CASSQDPSSLAGGYEQYF
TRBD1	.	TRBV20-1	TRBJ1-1	TGCAGTGCCAGGAGGGACAGCACTGAAGCTTTCTTT	CSARRDSTEAFF
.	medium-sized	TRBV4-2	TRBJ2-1	TGTGCCAGCAGCCAGGAAGGACAGAGCTCCTACAATGAGCAGTTCTTC	CASSQEGQSSYNEQFF